This T cell receptor beta chain was sequenced in a study of T cell responses to AZD1222 COVID-19 vaccine. Study results and caveats: Samples come after the peak T cell response, not at day 14.

Some clones are missing from TCRdb's copy, which holds only in-frame ones; the method was immunoSEQ multiplex PCR. Found here are roughly 72,000 clones, less than 85% of them singletons; the top ten hold 20%. In this sample, this clone turned up a few times. Its antigen is unknown. V shed 1 base and J shed 7 bases, with 18 bases lying between them. The CDR3 length is 15 residues. Germline V gene sequence: CDR1 SGHDT, CDR2 YYEEEE. This TCR came from an adult in good health. The source was peripheral blood, collected on day 0 of AZD1222 vaccination. This chain uses TRBV5-6 with TRBJ2-7; D remains ambiguous. Here the CDR3 DNA reads TGTGCCAGCAGCTTGTCTCTAGGCTTAAGGATAGAGCAGTACTTC. Encoded protein: CASSLSLGLRIEQYF.